This T cell receptor beta chain was documented in a study of beta chain features in type 1 diabetes (dated by TCRdb to about 2018). About the study as a whole: Mean age, gender distribution, total cell number and subset yield were not different between patients and healthy donors. Whereas all 28 donors provided naive and central memory subsets, regulatory and stem cell-like memory subsets were isolated from just 8 patients and about 8 healthy donors. In the study, TCRB repertoires of sorted circulating CD4+ T cell subsets from recently diagnosed type 1 diabetes patients were compared with those of matched healthy donors. Across all samples, some 110,000,000 sorted cells were examined, and cell number per subset correlated strongly with RNA yield. On the study overall, not on this receptor specifically: Sequencing cDNA rather than genomic DNA could over-represent highly expressing activated cells, although activation and CD3 levels did not differ between groups. Because small numbers of individuals were included in the HLA sub-analyses, any influence of HLA type on TCRB rearrangement was left unresolved. In all four CD4+ subsets, TCRB CDR3 length was moderately but significantly shorter in type 1 diabetes patients. Patients with type 1 diabetes made fewer insertions and deleted more nucleotides at VDJ recombination sites, implying thymic rearrangement abnormalities. PCR may preferentially amplify shorter templates, but because patient and control samples were amplified and corrected together, any resulting skew would affect both groups equally. The naive, central memory and regulatory TCRB repertoires appeared to resemble one another more closely among patients than among healthy donors.

A single peripheral blood draw of about 116 mL on average was collected from each donor into heparinised tubes. A BD FACSAria II and a panel including CD45RO, CCR7, CD25, CD127, CD95 and CD27 were used to sort naive, central memory, regulatory and stem cell-like memory CD4+ T cells. Every sorted population had a purity above 98%. Right away, PBMCs were isolated by Lymphoprep density gradient centrifugation and were stained directly, with no culture step. So that batch effects would be minimized, each experiment stained and sorted samples in pairs, pairing one healthy donor with one patient. V trim: 5 bases; J trim: 2 bases; unmatched bases: 6. Via the germline V gene, CDR1 is SGHVS and CDR2 FQNEAQ. Its CDR3 holds 14 amino acids, cysteine through phenylalanine. CDR3 DNA is the only sequence kept; it has 42 bases, read in frame from the first base. This clone showed up just a few times. The antigen this receptor binds is unknown. The record has no base qualities; no much larger clone is one base away.

The High Capacity cDNA Reverse Transcription Kit was used to reverse transcribe all of the isolated RNA, meaning that expressed TCRB transcripts were what got sequenced. Naive, central memory and regulatory T cell samples underwent deep immunoSEQ sequencing, averaging about 3.57 million total reads per sample. Sorted cells were lysed in RLT buffer and RNA was extracted with DNase-treated RNeasy Micro or Mini kits, depending on cell number. Each cell subset was processed on its own to prevent cross-contamination, while patient and healthy donor samples were processed together. TCRB sequences were amplified from cDNA with the immunoSEQ multiplex PCR, producing 87-bp fragments spanning the CDR3 region. Sequencing of the amplicons was performed on the Illumina HiSeq platform. On the authors' methods: Synthetic template baselines were used to correct PCR bias computationally, reads within Hamming distance 2 were collapsed, and singletons that could not be merged were discarded. Reads were aligned against IMGT to assign V, D and J genes, CDR3 length and insertions or deletions at six rearrangement sites. Clonotype counts were normalized to sorted cell number within each subset before computing true diversity and Gini coefficients with the tcR R package. The overlap coefficient, calculated on TCRB nucleotide sequences, was used to quantify repertoire sharing. Out-of-frame TCRB sequences from naive cells were analyzed to stand in for the pre-selection repertoire. This is the immuneACCESS table as TCRdb keeps it, with only in-frame sequences that have V and J called. A part of the clones is gone; compared with another copy, unresolved V genes explain less than half, and the rest is unexplained. For V, J and clone size, that table is used; D and trimming come from the DNA. Across this sample there are roughly 400,000 clones, with about 14% seen only once. Around 0.035% of the sample is in the top ten clones.

Sequenced input: naive CD4+ T cells from blood. The cell subset or site label, read with the paper, signifies: true naive CD4+ T cells. The sequence derives from a man in his thirties or forties in good health. Rearrangement joined TRBV7-8 to TRBJ2-7, and TRBD1 matches 7 of the central bases. The nucleotide sequence is given as TGTGCCAGCAGCCGGGACAGCAACCCCTACGAGCAGTACTTC. Its protein product is CASSRDSNPYEQYF. With the rest looked up from the reference TRBV7-8 and TRBJ2-7 genes rather than sequenced, the full variable domain is GAGVSQSPRYKVAKRGQDVALRCDPISGHVSLFWYQQALGQGPEFLTYFQNEAQLDKSGLPSDRFFAERPEGSVSTLKIQRTQQEDSAVYLCASSRDSNPYEQYFGPGTRLTVT.